This passage covers 17 T cell receptor beta chains from one sample sequenced in a study of T cell responses to AZD1222 COVID-19 vaccine. Sequencing used immunoSEQ multiplex PCR; TCRdb keeps in-frame clones, though not all of them. The table shows about 160,000 clones, with 88% occurring only once. Specimen: peripheral blood, collected 28 days after the second AZD1222 dose. These receptors all come from an adult who received the AZD1222 COVID-19 vaccine.

The J gene is TRBJ1-6, the V gene TRBV30, with D possibly being TRBD1 (5 bases). Germline assignment: CDR1 GTSNPN and CDR2 SVGIG (reference sequence). The CDR3 runs 15 residues. The germline V and J ends were trimmed by 2 bases and 13 bases, with 21 bases remaining between them. Here the CDR3 reads CAWSSGVTGRRPLHF. DNA for the CDR3: TGTGCCTGGAGTTCGGGAGTTACAGGACGAAGGCCCCTCCACTTT.

The chain couples TRBV6-5 to TRBJ2-5, with 9 bases lining up with TRBD1. CDR1 MNHEY and CDR2 SVGAGI come from the germline V gene. V shed 4 bases, J shed 7 bases, and the junction held 10 bases outside the gene matches. The CDR3 sequence is 15 residues long. CDR3: CASSSGWGDRATQYF. The CDR3 DNA is TGTGCCAGCAGTTCGGGGTGGGGGGACAGGGCGACCCAGTACTTC.

The CDR3 region is CASSQGQGDGYTF. The CDR3 DNA reads as TGTGCCAGCAGCCAGGGACAGGGAGATGGCTACACCTTC. The genes are TRBV7-8 and TRBJ1-2, with 9 bases that match TRBD1. This CDR3 is 13 amino acids long. Germline CDR1 and CDR2: SGHVS and FQNEAQ. Trimming removed 5 bases from V and 6 bases from J; junction bases left unmatched: 4.

The rearrangement joins TRBV10-1 to TRBJ1-5; D call uncertain. The CDR3 consists of 18 residues. The germline V and J ends were trimmed by 4 bases and 5 bases, with 24 bases remaining between them. The germline V gene has CDR1 WNHNN and CDR2 SYGVQD (reference sequence). The CDR3, as DNA: TGCGCCAGCAGTGGGTTCTCACTTGCGGCTGGGAGGGATCAGCCCCAGCATTTT. Its protein is CASSGFSLAAGRDQPQHF.

This clone was seen just once. The V and J genes are TRBV28 and TRBJ2-7; D uncertain. Germline assignment: CDR1 MDHEN and CDR2 SYDVKM. The CDR3 is 14 residues long. The germline V and J ends were trimmed by 1 base and 3 bases, with 10 bases remaining between them. The CDR3 sequence: CASSLSSSNYEQYF. Here the CDR3 DNA reads TGTGCCAGCAGTTTATCCTCGTCAAACTACGAGCAGTACTTC.

This clone has more than one count but fewer than ten. V gene TRBV10-3 combines with J gene TRBJ1-5; maybe TRBD1 (5 bases). The V end lost 0 bases, the J end lost 5 bases, and 11 bases lay between the germline ends. Germline V lookup: CDR1 ENHRY, CDR2 SYGVKD. This CDR3 has 15 amino acids. The CDR3 DNA is TGTGCCATCAGTGAGTCCAGGGACGGGGATCAGCCCCAGCATTTT. This codes for CAISESRDGDQPQHF.

This chain connects TRBV6-5 to TRBJ2-6, with D possibly being TRBD1 (5 bases). Germline V gene lookup returns CDR1 MNHEY and CDR2 SVGAGI. The CDR3 sequence is 15 residues long. Trimming took off 6 bases at V and 0 bases at J, with 9 bases between the two ends. For the CDR3, the DNA is TGTGCCAGCAGGACAGACAGCTCTGGGGCCAACGTCCTGACTTTC. This codes for CASRTDSSGANVLTF.

CDR3 loop: CASSDNRGRTQYF. In DNA, the CDR3 is TGTGCCAGCAGCGATAACCGGGGTCGGACCCAGTACTTC. The chain carries TRBV7-6 and TRBJ2-5; D is possibly TRBD2 (5 bases). This CDR3 contains 13 residues. The V end lost 5 bases, the J end lost 7 bases, and 14 bases lay between the germline ends. The germline V gene has CDR1 SGHVS and CDR2 FNYEAQ.

The rearrangement uses TRBV5-1 and TRBJ2-5; 10 bases are a match to TRBD2. In germline, CDR1 is SGHRS, CDR2 YFSETQ. This CDR3 contains 18 residues. V dropped 4 bases and J dropped 4; count of bases not matched to a gene: 16. CDR3 loop: CASSPQGGSSGGGETQYF. The DNA for the CDR3 is TGCGCCAGCAGCCCGCAAGGAGGGTCTAGCGGGGGAGGAGAGACCCAGTACTTC. Using reference TRBV5-1 and TRBJ2-5 for the parts outside the CDR3, the full variable domain is KAGVTQTPRYLIKTRGQQVTLSCSPISGHRSVSWYQQTPGQGLQFLFEYFSETQRNKGNFPGRFSGRQFSNSRSEMNVSTLELGDSALYLCASSPQGGSSGGGETQYFGPGTRLLVL.

This chain connects TRBV6-2 or TRBV6-3 to TRBJ1-5; tentatively, D is TRBD1 (5 bases). The CDR3 is 15 residues long. Germline V gene sequence: CDR1 MNHEY, CDR2 SVGEGT. V lost 2 bases and J 8 bases, leaving 16 bases between the germline ends. The CDR3 protein is CASSYPGGGEKPQHF. Written as DNA, the CDR3 is TGTGCCAGCAGTTACCCTGGGGGAGGTGAAAAGCCCCAGCATTTT.

The rearrangement links TRBV3-1 (or the pseudogene TRBV3-2) to TRBJ2-7, with a tentative D call TRBD1 (6 bases). This CDR3 comprises 14 residues. Germline V CDR1 and CDR2: LGHDT, YNNKEL (reference sequence). V was pared by 1 base and J by 3 bases, with 10 bases between. CDR3 bases: TGTGCCAGCAGCCAAGGGACAGTGCTCTACGAGCAGTACTTC. This gives the protein CASSQGTVLYEQYF.

The chain links TRBV6-5 to TRBJ1-2; 8 bases are a match to TRBD1. Per germline, CDR1 MNHEY and CDR2 SVGAGI. The CDR3 runs to 15 residues. V dropped 0 bases and J dropped 7; count of bases not matched to a gene: 7. The CDR3 DNA sequence: TGTGCCAGCAGTTACTCGAAACAGGGGGTAGGTGGCTACACCTTC. It yields the protein CASSYSKQGVGGYTF.

J is TRBJ1-1 and V is TRBV19, with D uncertain. The germline CDR1 and CDR2 sequences are LNHDA and SQIVND (reference sequence). The ends were cut back, 1 base at V and 2 bases at J, with 8 bases in the middle. CDR3 size: 14 residues. The CDR3 nucleotides read TGTGCCAGTAGTATAGTGGACCGAAACACTGAAGCTTTCTTT. It codes for CASSIVDRNTEAFF.

The CDR3 bases are TGTGCCAGCAGCTTGAGAGAGAGCTTGGGGGCTTTCTTT. Translation gives CASSLRESLGAFF. The V and J genes are TRBV5-5 and TRBJ1-1; the D is unclear. V lost 1 base to trimming and J lost 11 bases, with 15 bases between them. The CDR3 loop spans 13 amino acids. CDR1 SGHKS and CDR2 YYEKEE come from the germline V gene (reference sequence).

This chain joins TRBV7-3 and TRBJ2-1, with a possible D match to TRBD1 (7 bases). With 5 bases removed from V and 8 bases from J, the gap between germline ends came to 13 bases. Germline values: CDR1 SGHTA, CDR2 FQGTGA. The CDR3 has 13 residues. This CDR3 is CASSDPGGYEQFF. CDR3 DNA sequence: TGTGCCAGCAGCGACCCAGGGGGGTATGAGCAGTTCTTC.

The chain joins TRBV12-3 or TRBV12-4 to TRBJ2-7, with TRBD1 as a possible D gene (5 bases). Trimming stripped 5 bases from V and 4 bases from J, with 9 bases between. The length of the CDR3 is 12 residues. CDR3 loop: CASSLDRYEQYF. The CDR3 DNA sequence: TGTGCCAGCAGTCTAGACAGATACGAGCAGTACTTC.

The chain uses TRBV2 and TRBJ2-7; 9 bases are shared with TRBD1. Germline CDR1 reads SNHLY; CDR2 reads FYNNEI. Trimming at V came to 5 bases and at J to 4 bases, leaving 3 bases not matched to a gene. The CDR3 consists of 13 residues. CDR3 residues: CASSTGGGYEQYF. CDR3 nucleotide sequence: TGTGCCAGCAGTACAGGGGGCGGATACGAGCAGTACTTC. Based on the CDR3 plus reference TRBV2 and TRBJ2-7, the full variable domain is EPEVTQTPSHQVTQMGQEVILRCVPISNHLYFYWYRQILGQKVEFLVSFYNNEISEKSEIFDDQFSVERPDGSNFTLKIRSTKLEDSAMYFCASSTGGGYEQYFGPGTRLTVT.